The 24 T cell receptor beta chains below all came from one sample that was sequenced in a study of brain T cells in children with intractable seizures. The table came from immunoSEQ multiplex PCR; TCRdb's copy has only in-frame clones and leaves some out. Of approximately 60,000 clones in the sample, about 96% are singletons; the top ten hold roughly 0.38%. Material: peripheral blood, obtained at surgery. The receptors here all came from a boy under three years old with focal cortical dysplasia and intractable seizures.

CDR3: CASSWTIPSYEQYF. The CDR3 DNA follows: TGTGCCAGCAGCTGGACTATCCCTTCCTACGAGCAGTACTTC. This chain uses TRBV6-5 with TRBJ2-7, with D perhaps TRBD2 (6 bases). The CDR3 consists of 14 residues. V lost 6 bases and J 1 base, leaving 13 bases between the germline ends. Germline V gene lookup returns CDR1 MNHEY and CDR2 SVGAGI.

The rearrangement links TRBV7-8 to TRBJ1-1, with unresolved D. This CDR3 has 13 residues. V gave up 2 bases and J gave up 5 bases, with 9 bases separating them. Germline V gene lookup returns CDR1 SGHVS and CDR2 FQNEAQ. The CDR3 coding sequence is TGTGCCAGCAGCTTATGGACGGGGACTGAAGCTTTCTTT. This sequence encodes CASSLWTGTEAFF.

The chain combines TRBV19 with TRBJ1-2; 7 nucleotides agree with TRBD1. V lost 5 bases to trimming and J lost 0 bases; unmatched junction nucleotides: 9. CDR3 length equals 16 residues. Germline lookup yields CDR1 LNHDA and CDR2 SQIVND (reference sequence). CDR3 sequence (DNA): TGTGCCAGTAGTCGGGACAGTAAAACGTCTAACTATGGCTACACCTTC. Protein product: CASSRDSKTSNYGYTF. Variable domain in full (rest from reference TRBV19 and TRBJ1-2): DGGITQSPKYLFRKEGQNVTLSCEQNLNHDAMYWYRQDPGQGLRLIYYSQIVNDFQKGDIAEGYSVSREKKESFPLTVTSAQKNPTAFYLCASSRDSKTSNYGYTFGSGTRLTVV.

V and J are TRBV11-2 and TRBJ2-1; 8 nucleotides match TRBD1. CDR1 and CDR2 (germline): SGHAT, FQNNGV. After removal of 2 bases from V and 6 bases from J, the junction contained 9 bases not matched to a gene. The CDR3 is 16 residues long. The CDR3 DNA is TGTGCCAGCAGCTTACCAGGGGGCTCTAGGTTCAATGAGCAGTTCTTC. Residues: CASSLPGGSRFNEQFF.

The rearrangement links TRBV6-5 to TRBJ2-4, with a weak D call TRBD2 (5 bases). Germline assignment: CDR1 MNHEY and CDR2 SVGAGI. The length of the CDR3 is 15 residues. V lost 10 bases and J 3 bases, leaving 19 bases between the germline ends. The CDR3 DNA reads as TGTGCCACGAGGGAGACCCCCCTGAACAAAAACATTCAGTACTTC. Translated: CATRETPLNKNIQYF.

CDR3 sequence (DNA): TGTGCCAATCAACAAAAAGACAGTGCCTACAATGAGCAGTTCTTC. The encoded protein is CANQQKDSAYNEQFF. The V and J genes are TRBV21-1 and TRBJ2-1; TRBD1 is the table's D call, not checked against the DNA. TRBV21-1 is annotated as a pseudogene. The CDR3 contains 15 residues.

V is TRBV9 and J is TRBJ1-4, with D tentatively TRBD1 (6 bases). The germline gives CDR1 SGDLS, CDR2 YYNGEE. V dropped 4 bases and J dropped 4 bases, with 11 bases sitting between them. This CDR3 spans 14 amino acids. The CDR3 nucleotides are TGTGCCAGCAGCTTCCGGGACAATAATGAAAAACTGTTTTTT. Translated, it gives CASSFRDNNEKLFF.

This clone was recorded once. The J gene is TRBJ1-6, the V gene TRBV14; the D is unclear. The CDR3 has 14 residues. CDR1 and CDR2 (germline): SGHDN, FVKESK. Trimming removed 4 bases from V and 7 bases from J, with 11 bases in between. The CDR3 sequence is CASSLDGKNSPLHF. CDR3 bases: TGTGCCAGCAGCCTCGACGGAAAGAATTCACCCCTCCACTTT.

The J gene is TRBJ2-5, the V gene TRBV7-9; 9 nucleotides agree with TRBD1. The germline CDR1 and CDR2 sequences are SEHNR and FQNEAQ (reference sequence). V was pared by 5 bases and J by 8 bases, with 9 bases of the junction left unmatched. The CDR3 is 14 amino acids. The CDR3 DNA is TGTGCCAGCAGCCTGTCCCGGGACAGGGAAACCCAGTACTTC. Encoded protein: CASSLSRDRETQYF.

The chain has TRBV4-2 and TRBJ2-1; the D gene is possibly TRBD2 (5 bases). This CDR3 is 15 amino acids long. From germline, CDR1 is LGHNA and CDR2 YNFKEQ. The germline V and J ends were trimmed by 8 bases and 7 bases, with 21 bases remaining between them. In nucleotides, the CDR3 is TGTGCCAGCGCCCTCACCGCTAGCTTTAGAAATGAGCAGTTCTTC. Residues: CASALTASFRNEQFF.

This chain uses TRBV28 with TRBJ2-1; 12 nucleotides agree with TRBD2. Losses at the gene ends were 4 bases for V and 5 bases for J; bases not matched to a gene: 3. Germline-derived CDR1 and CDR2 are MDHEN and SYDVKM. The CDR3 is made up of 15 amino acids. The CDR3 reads CASSWTSGTHNEQFF. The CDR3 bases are TGTGCCAGCAGTTGGACTAGCGGGACCCACAATGAGCAGTTCTTC.

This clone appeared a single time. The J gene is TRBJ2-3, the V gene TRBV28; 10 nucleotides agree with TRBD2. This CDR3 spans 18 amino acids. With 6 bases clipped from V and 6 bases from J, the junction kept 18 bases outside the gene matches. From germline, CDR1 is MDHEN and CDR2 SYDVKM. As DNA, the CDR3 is TGTGCCAGCAGACTAGCGGGACCCCTCCAAGTCGTGGTGGATACGCAGTATTTT. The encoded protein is CASRLAGPLQVVVDTQYF.

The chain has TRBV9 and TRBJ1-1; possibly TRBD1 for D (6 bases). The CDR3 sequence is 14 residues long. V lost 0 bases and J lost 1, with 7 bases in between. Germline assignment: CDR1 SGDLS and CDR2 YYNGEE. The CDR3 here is CASSVGGQNTEAFF. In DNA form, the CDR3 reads TGTGCCAGCAGCGTAGGGGGACAGAACACTGAAGCTTTCTTT.

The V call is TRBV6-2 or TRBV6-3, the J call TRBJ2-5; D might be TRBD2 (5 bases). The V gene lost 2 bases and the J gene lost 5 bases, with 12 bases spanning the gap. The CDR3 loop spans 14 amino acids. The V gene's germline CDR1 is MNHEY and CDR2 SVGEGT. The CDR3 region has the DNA TGTGCCAGCAGTTACGGAGGTGGACCGGAGACCCAGTACTTC. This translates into CASSYGGGPETQYF.

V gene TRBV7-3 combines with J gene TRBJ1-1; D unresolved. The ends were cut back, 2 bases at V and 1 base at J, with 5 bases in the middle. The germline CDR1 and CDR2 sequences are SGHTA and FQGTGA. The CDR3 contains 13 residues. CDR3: CASSLAGNTEAFF. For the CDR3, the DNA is TGTGCCAGCAGCTTAGCGGGGAACACTGAAGCTTTCTTT. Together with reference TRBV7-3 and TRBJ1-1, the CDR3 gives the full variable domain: GAGVSQTPSNKVTEKGKYVELRCDPISGHTALYWYRQSLGQGPEFLIYFQGTGAADDSGLPNDRFFAVRPEGSVSTLKIQRTERGDSAVYLCASSLAGNTEAFFGQGTRLTVV.

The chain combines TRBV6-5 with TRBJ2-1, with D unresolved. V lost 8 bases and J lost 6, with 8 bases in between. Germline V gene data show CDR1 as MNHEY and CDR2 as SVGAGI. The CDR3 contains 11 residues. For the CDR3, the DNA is TGTGCCAGCCGGAAACTCAATGAGCAGTTCTTC. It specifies CASRKLNEQFF.

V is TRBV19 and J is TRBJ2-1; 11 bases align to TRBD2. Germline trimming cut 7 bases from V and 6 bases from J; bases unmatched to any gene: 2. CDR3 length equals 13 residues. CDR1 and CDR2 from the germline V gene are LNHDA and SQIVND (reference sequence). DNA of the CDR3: TGTGCCAGTACCCTAGCGGGAGGCAATGAGCAGTTCTTC. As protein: CASTLAGGNEQFF.

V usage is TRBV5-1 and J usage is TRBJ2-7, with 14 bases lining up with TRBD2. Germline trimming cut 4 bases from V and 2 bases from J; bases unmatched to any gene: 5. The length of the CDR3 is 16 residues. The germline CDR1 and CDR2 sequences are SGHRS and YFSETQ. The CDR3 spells CASSTEGLAGAYEQYF. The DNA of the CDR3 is TGCGCCAGCAGCACGGAGGGACTAGCGGGGGCCTACGAGCAGTACTTC. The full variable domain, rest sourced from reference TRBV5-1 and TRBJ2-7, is KAGVTQTPRYLIKTRGQQVTLSCSPISGHRSVSWYQQTPGQGLQFLFEYFSETQRNKGNFPGRFSGRQFSNSRSEMNVSTLELGDSALYLCASSTEGLAGAYEQYFGPGTRLTVT.

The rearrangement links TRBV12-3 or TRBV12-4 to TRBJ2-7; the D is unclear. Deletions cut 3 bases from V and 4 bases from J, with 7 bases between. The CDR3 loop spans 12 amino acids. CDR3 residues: CASSFQSYEQYF. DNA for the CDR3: TGTGCCAGCAGTTTTCAGAGTTACGAGCAGTACTTC.

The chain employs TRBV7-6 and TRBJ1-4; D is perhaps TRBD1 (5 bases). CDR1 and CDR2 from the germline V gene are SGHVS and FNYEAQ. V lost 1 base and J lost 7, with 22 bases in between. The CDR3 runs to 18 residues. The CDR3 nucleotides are TGTGCCAGCAGCTTAGATGGGGGATCTGGCAGGCCAATTGAAAAACTGTTTTTT. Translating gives CASSLDGGSGRPIEKLFF.

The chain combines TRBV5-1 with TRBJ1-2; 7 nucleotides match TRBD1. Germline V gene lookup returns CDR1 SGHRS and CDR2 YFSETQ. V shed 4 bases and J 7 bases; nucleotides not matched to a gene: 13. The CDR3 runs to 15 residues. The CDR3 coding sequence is TGCGCCAGCAGCCCCAGACAGGGCAGCTATGGTGGCTACACCTTC. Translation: CASSPRQGSYGGYTF. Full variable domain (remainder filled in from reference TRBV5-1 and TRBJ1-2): KAGVTQTPRYLIKTRGQQVTLSCSPISGHRSVSWYQQTPGQGLQFLFEYFSETQRNKGNFPGRFSGRQFSNSRSEMNVSTLELGDSALYLCASSPRQGSYGGYTFGSGTRLTVV.

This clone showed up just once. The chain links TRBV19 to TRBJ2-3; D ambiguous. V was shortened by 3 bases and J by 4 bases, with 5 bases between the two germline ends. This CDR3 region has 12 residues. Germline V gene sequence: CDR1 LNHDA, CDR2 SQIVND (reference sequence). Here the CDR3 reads CASSISPDTQYF. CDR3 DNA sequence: TGTGCCAGTAGTATCTCTCCAGATACGCAGTATTTT. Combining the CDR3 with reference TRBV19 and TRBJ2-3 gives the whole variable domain DGGITQSPKYLFRKEGQNVTLSCEQNLNHDAMYWYRQDPGQGLRLIYYSQIVNDFQKGDIAEGYSVSREKKESFPLTVTSAQKNPTAFYLCASSISPDTQYFGPGTRLTVL.

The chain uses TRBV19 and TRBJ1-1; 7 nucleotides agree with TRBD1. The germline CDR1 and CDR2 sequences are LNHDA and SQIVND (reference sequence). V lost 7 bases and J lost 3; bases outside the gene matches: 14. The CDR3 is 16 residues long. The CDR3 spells CASTFKSPGGDTEAFF. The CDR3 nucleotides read TGTGCCAGTACCTTCAAAAGCCCAGGGGGGGACACTGAAGCTTTCTTT.

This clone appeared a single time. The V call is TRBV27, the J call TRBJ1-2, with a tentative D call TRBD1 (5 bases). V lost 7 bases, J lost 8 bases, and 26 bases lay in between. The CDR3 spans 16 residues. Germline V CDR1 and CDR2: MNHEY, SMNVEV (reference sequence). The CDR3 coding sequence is TGTGCCAGCACCCCCCTAGGCCGCGAAGGGGCCAGGGGCTACACCTTC. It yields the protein CASTPLGREGARGYTF.